One sample yielded the 5 T cell receptor beta chains listed below, sequenced in a study of shared clonotypes between healthy human individuals. Clones were read by immunoSEQ multiplex PCR, and TCRdb kept only the in-frame ones, dropping some. The profile covers 490,000 or so clones, with over 65% appearing a single time and 10% to 15% taken by the ten largest. Sequenced input: PBMCs. These TCRs come from a woman between 40 and 50 years old in good health. Some clones in this sample may be carry-over from other donors' samples.

This clone was detected only once. The chain joins TRBV7-8 to TRBJ2-7; 7 bases map to TRBD1. The V gene end was trimmed by 3 bases and the J gene end by 2 bases; junction bases not matched to a gene: 1. The V gene's germline CDR1 is SGHVS and CDR2 FQNEAQ. This CDR3 is built from 13 residues. The CDR3 region is CASSLDRTYEQYF. In DNA form, the CDR3 reads TGTGCCAGCAGCTTGGACAGGACCTACGAGCAGTACTTC.

This clone was counted a single time. This chain links TRBV28 with TRBJ1-2; TRBD1 is a possible D gene (5 bases). Germline-derived CDR1 and CDR2 are MDHEN and SYDVKM. The V and J ends lost 2 bases and 0 bases respectively, with 22 bases between them. The CDR3 runs 19 residues. CDR3 in amino acids: CASSLIVRQPDPSNYGYTF. The CDR3 DNA reads as TGTGCCAGCAGTTTAATAGTCCGACAGCCCGACCCCTCTAACTATGGCTACACCTTC.

This clone was seen a handful of times. A far larger clone is off by one base, so a read error is likely. The genes are TRBV30 and TRBJ1-2; 7 positions agree with TRBD1. Germline V gene data show CDR1 as GTSNPN and CDR2 as SVGIG (reference sequence). This CDR3 has 16 amino acids. This chain's CDR3 is CAWGVNPQGTHYGYTF. Here the CDR3 DNA reads TGTGCCTGGGGTGTCAACCCACAGGGGACTCACTATGGCTACACCTTC.

This clone has more than one count but fewer than ten. The rearrangement links TRBV2 to TRBJ2-2; unclear D gene. From germline, CDR1 is SNHLY and CDR2 FYNNEI. V dropped 4 bases and J dropped 7 bases, with 7 bases sitting between them. This CDR3 has 12 residues. The CDR3: CASSASGGELFF. CDR3 nucleotides: TGTGCCAGCAGTGCGAGTGGCGGGGAGCTGTTTTTT.

V and J are TRBV11-3 and TRBJ2-1; the D is unclear. CDR3 length: 13 residues. V lost 1 base to trimming and J lost 3 bases, with 4 bases between them. The germline V gene encodes CDR1 SGHNT and CDR2 YENEEA. CDR3 in DNA: TGTGCCAGCAGCTTAGGGGACTACAATGAGCAGTTCTTC. This gives the protein CASSLGDYNEQFF.